Described below is a single T cell receptor beta chain sequence and its context. Trimming cost V 6 bases and J 10 bases; bases outside gene matches: 9. The CDR3 covers 14 residues. Germline CDR1 is LNHDA and CDR2 is SQIVND (reference sequence). The data derive from a study of blood T cell repertoires in COVID-19. Study as a whole: The cDNA or gDNA used as material had been derived from T cells, B-cell-depleted T cells, or PBMCs.

Original processing notes: Amplification with reference gene primers provided the estimates of nucleated cell counts. Some clones are missing from TCRdb's copy, which holds only in-frame ones; the method was immunoSEQ multiplex PCR. V, J and clone size are those of that table, while D and trimming were read from the DNA. This sample has about 150,000 clones, with over 75% found just once. This clonotype originated in a man aged 65-85 years who had recovered from COVID-19. Sequences were obtained from peripheral blood. The gene calls are TRBV19 and TRBJ2-1; TRBD2 agrees at 10 bases. The CDR3: CASRVGLAGDEQFF. Here the CDR3 DNA reads TGTGCCAGTAGGGTTGGGCTAGCGGGAGACGAGCAGTTCTTC. Combining the CDR3 with reference TRBV19 and TRBJ2-1 gives the whole variable domain DGGITQSPKYLFRKEGQNVTLSCEQNLNHDAMYWYRQDPGQGLRLIYYSQIVNDFQKGDIAEGYSVSREKKESFPLTVTSAQKNPTAFYLCASRVGLAGDEQFFGPGTRLTVL.